This entry lists 25 T cell receptor beta chains sequenced from one sample in a study of blood T cell repertoires in COVID-19 (dated by TCRdb to the early 2020s). Receptor libraries were prepared by the immunoSEQ multiplex PCR assay. Not all clones reach the TCRdb copy of this immuneACCESS table, which keeps in-frame sequences only. Checked studies attribute under half of the gap to unresolved V genes and leave the rest unexplained. The sample table holds 130,000 or so clones, of which approximately 85% were seen once. Roughly an eighth of the sample lies in the top ten. Sample: peripheral blood. These receptors all come from a human donor in a cohort sampled during active COVID-19.

This chain uses TRBV28 with TRBJ1-2, with D unresolved. Per germline, CDR1 MDHEN and CDR2 SYDVKM. This CDR3 region has 13 residues. V lost 5 bases and J 2 bases, leaving 9 bases between the germline ends. The CDR3 sequence is CASSAGENYGYTF. Here the CDR3 DNA reads TGTGCCAGCAGTGCGGGAGAGAACTATGGCTACACCTTC.

In its sample, this clone was seen once. CDR3 DNA sequence: TGCGCCAGCAGCTTGCGTCCGGGACAGGGAGATGAAAAACTGTTTTTT. Its translation is CASSLRPGQGDEKLFF. This chain uses TRBV5-1 with TRBJ1-4; 9 bases align to TRBD1. J gave up 6 bases and V 1 base, and 7 bases lay outside the gene matches. The CDR3 is 16 residues long. CDR1 SGHRS and CDR2 YFSETQ come from the germline V gene. Looking up the rest from reference TRBV5-1 and TRBJ1-4 gives the full variable domain: KAGVTQTPRYLIKTRGQQVTLSCSPISGHRSVSWYQQTPGQGLQFLFEYFSETQRNKGNFPGRFSGRQFSNSRSEMNVSTLELGDSALYLCASSLRPGQGDEKLFFGSGTQLSVL.

The rearrangement links TRBV7-2 to TRBJ1-5, with 9 bases aligning to TRBD1. The CDR3 length is 15 residues. V trimming: 4 bases; J trimming: 6 bases; junction bases outside the gene matches: 7. CDR1 and CDR2 from the germline V gene are SGHTA and FQGNSA. For the CDR3, the DNA is TGTGCCAGCAGCTCTGGACAGGGGAACGGTCAGCCCCAGCATTTT. Its protein product is CASSSGQGNGQPQHF.

The chain employs TRBV20-1 and TRBJ2-5; D might be TRBD2 (5 bases). Germline CDR1 reads DFQATT; CDR2 reads SNEGSKA (reference sequence). Between the trimmed V and J ends, which lost 6 bases and 5 bases, there was a span of 10 bases. This CDR3 is built from 11 residues. The CDR3 coding sequence is TGCAGTGCAACACCGGGGGAGACCCAGTACTTC. Residues: CSATPGETQYF.

The chain joins TRBV5-4 to TRBJ1-1; 8 positions agree with TRBD1. The V gene end was trimmed by 5 bases and the J gene end by 1 base; junction bases not matched to a gene: 7. The CDR3 consists of 15 residues. The germline V gene has CDR1 SGHNT and CDR2 YYREEE (reference sequence). CDR3 nucleotide sequence: TGTGCCAGCAGTGCAGGGGGCGGTAAGAACACTGAAGCTTTCTTT. Amino acid sequence: CASSAGGGKNTEAFF.

This sequence joins TRBV18 and TRBJ2-7; TRBD1 matches 9 bases. The germline V gene has CDR1 KGHSH and CDR2 LQKENI. The V gene end was trimmed by 0 bases and the J gene end by 5 bases; junction bases not matched to a gene: 5. The CDR3 runs 15 residues. Here the CDR3 reads CASSPPTGGNDEQYF. CDR3 bases: TGTGCCAGCTCACCACCGACAGGGGGAAATGACGAGCAGTACTTC.

The V and J genes are TRBV6-5 and TRBJ2-1; D gene ambiguous. CDR1 MNHEY and CDR2 SVGAGI come from the germline V gene. CDR3 length: 11 amino acids. The V end was cut by 6 bases, the J end by 9 bases, with 9 bases between. The CDR3 sequence is CASRRRGEQFF. CDR3 DNA: TGTGCCAGCAGGCGACGAGGTGAGCAGTTCTTC.

The chain employs TRBV6-2 or TRBV6-3 and TRBJ1-1, with 8 bases that match TRBD1. The CDR3 runs 16 residues. The germline V gene encodes CDR1 MNHEY and CDR2 SVGEGT. The J segment lost 3 bases and the V segment lost 4 bases, leaving 10 bases of the junction unmatched. The CDR3 loop is CASSLTPTGVDTEAFF. The DNA for the CDR3 is TGTGCCAGCAGTTTGACACCGACAGGGGTGGACACTGAAGCTTTCTTT.

The gene calls are TRBV5-1 and TRBJ2-7; 10 nucleotides agree with TRBD1. Germline V gene data show CDR1 as SGHRS and CDR2 as YFSETQ. The CDR3 is made up of 15 amino acids. The trim removed 0 bases at V and 5 bases at J, leaving 5 bases unmatched. The CDR3, as DNA: TGCGCCAGCAGCTTGGGACAGGGGGCTCCCAACGAGCAGTACTTC. It is translated as CASSLGQGAPNEQYF.

This chain connects TRBV5-4 to TRBJ2-3; no firm D call. Trimming removed 0 bases at V and 1 base at J, with 15 bases between. CDR1 is SGHNT and CDR2 is YYREEE in the germline V gene (reference sequence). The CDR3 length is 17 residues. In DNA, the CDR3 is TGTGCCAGCAGCTTGGGTACCTTCGATTCGGGCACAGATACGCAGTATTTT. Translation: CASSLGTFDSGTDTQYF.

The chain combines TRBV28 with TRBJ1-2, with 7 bases matching TRBD1. The CDR3 totals 15 residues. Per the germline V gene, CDR1 is MDHEN and CDR2 is SYDVKM. Trimming cost V 3 bases and J 10 bases; bases outside gene matches: 14. CDR3 sequence (DNA): TGTGCCAGCAGTTTTCCCCAAGACAGGGATGCCTACTACACCTTC. Translation gives CASSFPQDRDAYYTF.

The V and J genes are TRBV4-3 and TRBJ1-4; D is uncertain. With 0 bases removed from V and 5 bases from J, the gap between germline ends came to 10 bases. The CDR3 length is 15 residues. Germline CDR1 is LGHNA and CDR2 is YSLEER. DNA of the CDR3: TGCGCCAGCAGCCAAGAAACAGCCGAGAATGAAAAACTGTTTTTT. It yields the protein CASSQETAENEKLFF.

The chain has TRBV3-1 (or the pseudogene TRBV3-2) and TRBJ1-1; TRBD1 aligns across 8 bases. Losses at the gene ends were 1 base for V and 5 bases for J; bases not matched to a gene: 6. Germline V gene data show CDR1 as LGHDT and CDR2 as YNNKEL (reference sequence). This CDR3 region has 15 residues. CDR3 nucleotide sequence: TGTGCCAGCAGCCAAGGGGTCAGGGGGCTGACTGAAGCTTTCTTT. Residues: CASSQGVRGLTEAFF.

The V gene is TRBV11-2, the J gene TRBJ1-4; a possible D gene is TRBD1 (6 bases). Germline V lookup: CDR1 SGHAT, CDR2 FQNNGV. V was cut by 1 base and J by 7 bases, with 16 bases left in between. The CDR3 contains 16 residues. DNA of the CDR3: TGTGCCAGCAGCTTAGCCACGCCAAGGGGGGGTGAAAAACTGTTTTTT. Translating it yields CASSLATPRGGEKLFF.

V and J are TRBV6-5 and TRBJ2-7; 11 bases map to TRBD1. Trimming took 7 bases from V and 6 from J; bases not matched to a gene: 8. There are 14 residues in the CDR3. Germline CDR1 MNHEY, CDR2 SVGAGI. This CDR3 is CASTQRTGGGEQYF. The CDR3, as DNA: TGTGCCAGCACCCAAAGGACAGGGGGCGGCGAGCAGTACTTC.

This clone has a single count. The chain carries TRBV19 and TRBJ1-5; a weak D match, TRBD1 (6 bases). The CDR3 is 15 amino acids. The germline V and J ends were trimmed by 8 bases and 4 bases, with 18 bases remaining between them. Germline CDR1 is LNHDA and CDR2 is SQIVND (reference sequence). The CDR3 nucleotides read TGTGCCAGTCAATCGGTGGGACACTTTAATCAGCCCCAGCATTTT. It encodes CASQSVGHFNQPQHF.

The table lists this clone with a count of one. The chain employs TRBV19 and TRBJ1-5, with TRBD1 matching over 7 bases. The CDR3 has 13 residues. V lost 9 bases to trimming and J lost 6 bases; unmatched junction nucleotides: 8. Germline CDR1 LNHDA, CDR2 SQIVND (reference sequence). CDR3 bases: TGTGCCAGCCGGGGACAGAGAAGTCAGCCCCAGCATTTT. Amino acid sequence: CASRGQRSQPQHF.

This clone was counted only a few times. The J gene is TRBJ1-3, the V gene TRBV7-2; 7 bases map to TRBD1. Per germline, CDR1 SGHTA and CDR2 FQGNSA. Trimming at V came to 4 bases and at J to 7 bases, leaving 10 bases not matched to a gene. CDR3 size: 15 residues. The CDR3: CASSSNRGRSNTIYF. The CDR3 DNA is TGTGCCAGCAGCTCCAACAGGGGTCGATCCAACACCATATATTTT.

J is TRBJ1-5 and V is TRBV20-1; D not resolved. The CDR3 extends over 13 amino acids. Trimming shortened V by 3 bases and J by 3 bases, and 9 bases separated the two germline ends. Germline V gene data show CDR1 as DFQATT and CDR2 as SNEGSKA (reference sequence). The CDR3 is CSASLVVNQPQHF. The CDR3 DNA is TGCAGTGCTAGTTTGGTAGTCAATCAGCCCCAGCATTTT.

The genes are TRBV7-9 and TRBJ1-4, with 11 bases fitting TRBD1. The V segment lost 5 bases and the J segment 2 bases; nucleotides outside the gene matches: 4. Germline CDR1 reads SEHNR; CDR2 reads FQNEAQ (reference sequence). This CDR3 is 16 amino acids long. The DNA for the CDR3 is TGTGCCAGCAGCGCGGGACAGGGGGTTACTAATGAAAAACTGTTTTTT. The encoded protein is CASSAGQGVTNEKLFF.

The sample holds a few counts of this clone. This chain links TRBV5-1 with TRBJ1-6; 7 nucleotides match TRBD1. Trimming cost V 7 bases and J 9 bases; bases outside gene matches: 10. Germline-derived CDR1 and CDR2 are SGHRS and YFSETQ. This CDR3 spans 14 amino acids. CDR3 protein: CASSLGQLSSPLHF. CDR3 bases: TGCGCCAGCTCACTGGGACAGCTGAGTTCACCCCTCCACTTT.

The CDR3 is CASPEPGRTEAFF. For the CDR3, the DNA is TGTGCCAGCCCAGAACCGGGGAGGACTGAAGCTTTCTTT. This chain uses TRBV6-4 with TRBJ1-1; D is uncertain. Germline V gene sequence: CDR1 MRHNA, CDR2 SNTAGT. V gave up 8 bases and J gave up 5 bases, with 15 bases separating them. The CDR3 is made up of 13 amino acids.

The chain uses TRBV19 and TRBJ1-5, with D hard to call. The CDR3 is 20 amino acids. Germline V gives CDR1 LNHDA, CDR2 SQIVND (reference sequence). V lost 0 bases and J 2 bases, leaving 23 bases between the germline ends. CDR3 sequence reads: CASSIDLSGRVGTRNQPQHF. CDR3 in DNA: TGTGCCAGTAGTATAGATCTATCGGGGAGGGTTGGCACGCGCAATCAGCCCCAGCATTTT.

In its sample, this clone was seen a few times. The chain couples TRBV10-3 to TRBJ1-1; no firm D call. The CDR3 loop spans 14 amino acids. CDR1 is ENHRY and CDR2 is SYGVKD in the germline V gene. The V and J ends lost 5 bases and 5 bases respectively, with 15 bases between them. CDR3 nucleotide sequence: TGTGCCATCAGTCCTACATCGGGCGGGACTGAAGCTTTCTTT. This encodes CAISPTSGGTEAFF.

The V and J genes are TRBV2 and TRBJ2-5, with 12 bases fitting TRBD2. Trimming took 6 bases from V and 1 from J; bases not matched to a gene: 6. The germline gives CDR1 SNHLY, CDR2 FYNNEI. This CDR3 is built from 16 residues. As DNA, the CDR3 is TGTGCCAGCAGCTCACTAGCGGGGGGCTCCCAAGAGACCCAGTACTTC. Its translation: CASSSLAGGSQETQYF.